This TCR beta chain was recovered during a study of siplizumab effects on memory and regulatory T cells. Study-level findings and limits: Naive-or-memory phenotypes were unassignable for roughly 75-97% of proliferating CD4+ or CD8+ clones. Alloreactive sequences from unstimulated CD4+ memory cells fell significantly with siplizumab.

Comment on this clone: Antigen unknown.

Germline V gene lookup returns CDR1 SNHLY and CDR2 FYNNEI. Trimming removed 6 bases at V and 9 bases at J, with 17 bases between. This CDR3 contains 13 residues. Profiling relied on immunoSEQ multiplex PCR, and the TCRdb table lists in-frame clones only, not all of them. The sample lists about 50,000 clones; more than 75% were seen once. The sample consisted of naive CD8+ T cells sorted from blood. The TCR originated in a human donor in good health. V and J are TRBV2 and TRBJ2-5; possibly TRBD2 for D (6 bases). For the CDR3, the DNA is TGTGCCAGCAGGGGGGGACTCCAACCCCCCCAGTACTTC. It translates to CASRGGLQPPQYF. The variable domain in full, with the rest retrieved from reference TRBV2 and TRBJ2-5, is EPEVTQTPSHQVTQMGQEVILRCVPISNHLYFYWYRQILGQKVEFLVSFYNNEISEKSEIFDDQFSVERPDGSNFTLKIRSTKLEDSAMYFCASRGGLQPPQYFGPGTRLLVL.